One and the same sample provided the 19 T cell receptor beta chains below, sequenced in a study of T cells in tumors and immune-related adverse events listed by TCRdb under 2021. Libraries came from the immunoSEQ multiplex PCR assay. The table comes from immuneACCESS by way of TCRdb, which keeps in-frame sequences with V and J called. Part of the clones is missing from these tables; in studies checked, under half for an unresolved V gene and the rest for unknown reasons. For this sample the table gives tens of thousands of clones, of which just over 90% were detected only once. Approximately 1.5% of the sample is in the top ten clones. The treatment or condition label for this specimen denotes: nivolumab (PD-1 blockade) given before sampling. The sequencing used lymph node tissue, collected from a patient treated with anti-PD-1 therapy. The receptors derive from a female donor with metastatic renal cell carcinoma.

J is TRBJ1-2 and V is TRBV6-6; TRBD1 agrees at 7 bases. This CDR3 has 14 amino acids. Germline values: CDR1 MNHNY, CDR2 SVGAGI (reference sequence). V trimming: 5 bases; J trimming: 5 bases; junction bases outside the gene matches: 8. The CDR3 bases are TGTGCCAGCAGTAATCGACAGGGTGGATATGGCTACACCTTC. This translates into CASSNRQGGYGYTF.

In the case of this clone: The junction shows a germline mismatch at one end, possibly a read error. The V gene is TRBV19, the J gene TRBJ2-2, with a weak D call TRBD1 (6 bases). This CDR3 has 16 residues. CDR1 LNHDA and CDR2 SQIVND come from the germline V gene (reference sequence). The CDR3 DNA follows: TGTGCCAGTAGTATTCTAACAGGGAGTCGGGCCGGGGAACTGTTTTTT. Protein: CASSILTGSRAGELFF.

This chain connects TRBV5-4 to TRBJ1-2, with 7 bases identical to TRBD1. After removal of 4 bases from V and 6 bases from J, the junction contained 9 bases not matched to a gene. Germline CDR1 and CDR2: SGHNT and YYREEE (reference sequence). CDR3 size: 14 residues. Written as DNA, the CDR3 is TGTGCCAGCAGCATCGACAGGGATCTCGATGGCTACACCTTC. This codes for CASSIDRDLDGYTF.

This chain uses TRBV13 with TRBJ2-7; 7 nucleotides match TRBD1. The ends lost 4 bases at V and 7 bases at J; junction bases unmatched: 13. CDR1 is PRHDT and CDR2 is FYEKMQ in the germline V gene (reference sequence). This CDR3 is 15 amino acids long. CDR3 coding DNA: TGTGCCAGCAGCTGGGACACAGGGGCCGCGCAAGAGCAGTACTTC. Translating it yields CASSWDTGAAQEQYF.

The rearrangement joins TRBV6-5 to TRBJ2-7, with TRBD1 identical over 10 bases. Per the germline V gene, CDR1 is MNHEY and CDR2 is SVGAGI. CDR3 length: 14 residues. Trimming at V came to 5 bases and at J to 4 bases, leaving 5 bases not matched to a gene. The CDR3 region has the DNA TGTGCCAGCAGTGCCGGACAGGGGGGATACGAGCAGTACTTC. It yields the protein CASSAGQGGYEQYF.

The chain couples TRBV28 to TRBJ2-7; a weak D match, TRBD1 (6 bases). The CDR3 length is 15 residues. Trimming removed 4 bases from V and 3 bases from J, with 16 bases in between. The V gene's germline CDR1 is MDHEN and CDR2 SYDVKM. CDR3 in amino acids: CASSWDPGHLYEQYF. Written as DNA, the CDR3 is TGTGCCAGCAGTTGGGATCCGGGACACCTCTACGAGCAGTACTTC.

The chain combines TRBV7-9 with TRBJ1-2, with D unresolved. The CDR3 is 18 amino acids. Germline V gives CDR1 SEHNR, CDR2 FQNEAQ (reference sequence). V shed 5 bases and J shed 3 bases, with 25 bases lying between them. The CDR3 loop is CASSPDGRFGFADYGYTF. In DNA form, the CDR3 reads TGTGCCAGCAGCCCAGACGGCAGATTTGGTTTTGCTGACTATGGCTACACCTTC.

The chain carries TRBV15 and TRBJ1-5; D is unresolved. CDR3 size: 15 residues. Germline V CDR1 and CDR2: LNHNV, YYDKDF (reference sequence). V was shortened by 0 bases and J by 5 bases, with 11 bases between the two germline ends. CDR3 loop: CATSRDARPDQPQHF. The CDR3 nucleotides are TGTGCCACCAGCAGAGATGCCCGCCCGGATCAGCCCCAGCATTTT.

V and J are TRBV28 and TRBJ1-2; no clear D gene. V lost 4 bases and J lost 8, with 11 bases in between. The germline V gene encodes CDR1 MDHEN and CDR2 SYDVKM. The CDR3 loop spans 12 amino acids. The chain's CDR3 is CASSSSPGGYTF. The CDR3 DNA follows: TGTGCCAGCAGTTCATCCCCCGGGGGCTACACCTTC.

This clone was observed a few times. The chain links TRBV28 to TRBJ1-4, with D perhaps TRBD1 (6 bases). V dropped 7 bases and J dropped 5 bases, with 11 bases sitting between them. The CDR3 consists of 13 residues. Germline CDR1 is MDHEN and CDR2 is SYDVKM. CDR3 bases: TGTGCCAGCATAGGGGGGGCGAATGAAAAACTGTTTTTT. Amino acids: CASIGGANEKLFF.

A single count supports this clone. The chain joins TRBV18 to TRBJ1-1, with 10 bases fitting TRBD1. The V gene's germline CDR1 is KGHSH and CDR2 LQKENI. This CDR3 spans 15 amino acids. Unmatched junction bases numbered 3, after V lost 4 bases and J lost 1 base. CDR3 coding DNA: TGTGCCAGCTCACAGGGGACAGGGGCGAACACTGAAGCTTTCTTT. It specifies CASSQGTGANTEAFF.

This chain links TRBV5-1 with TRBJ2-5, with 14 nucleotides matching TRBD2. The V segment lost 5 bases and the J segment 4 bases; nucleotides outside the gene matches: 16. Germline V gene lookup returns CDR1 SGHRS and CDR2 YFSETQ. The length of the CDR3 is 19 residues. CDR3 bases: TGCGCCAGCAGAAACCCGGGACTAGCGGGAGTCGAAAGTAGAGAGACCCAGTACTTC. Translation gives CASRNPGLAGVESRETQYF.

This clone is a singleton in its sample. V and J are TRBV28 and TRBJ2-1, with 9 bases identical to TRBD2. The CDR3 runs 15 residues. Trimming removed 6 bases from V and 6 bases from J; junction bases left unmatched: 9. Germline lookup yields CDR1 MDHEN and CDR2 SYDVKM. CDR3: CASRLTSGLSNEQFF. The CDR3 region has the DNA TGTGCCAGCAGGTTAACTAGCGGGTTAAGCAATGAGCAGTTCTTC.

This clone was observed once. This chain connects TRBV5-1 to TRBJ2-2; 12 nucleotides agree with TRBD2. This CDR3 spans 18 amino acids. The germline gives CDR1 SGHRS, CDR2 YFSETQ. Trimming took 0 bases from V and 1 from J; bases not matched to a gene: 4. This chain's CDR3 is CASSLGLAGEGNTGELFF. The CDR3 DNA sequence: TGCGCCAGCAGCTTGGGACTAGCGGGAGAGGGGAACACCGGGGAGCTGTTTTTT.

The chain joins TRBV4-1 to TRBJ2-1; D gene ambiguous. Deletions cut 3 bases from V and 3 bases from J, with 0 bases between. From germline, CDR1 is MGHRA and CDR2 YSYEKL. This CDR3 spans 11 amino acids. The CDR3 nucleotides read TGCGCCAGCAGCCACTACAATGAGCAGTTCTTC. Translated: CASSHYNEQFF.

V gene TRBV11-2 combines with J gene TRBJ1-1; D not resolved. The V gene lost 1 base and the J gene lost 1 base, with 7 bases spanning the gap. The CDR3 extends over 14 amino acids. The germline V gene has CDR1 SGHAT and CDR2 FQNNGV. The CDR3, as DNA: TGTGCCAGCAGCTTAGCCCTGGGGAACACTGAAGCTTTCTTT. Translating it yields CASSLALGNTEAFF.

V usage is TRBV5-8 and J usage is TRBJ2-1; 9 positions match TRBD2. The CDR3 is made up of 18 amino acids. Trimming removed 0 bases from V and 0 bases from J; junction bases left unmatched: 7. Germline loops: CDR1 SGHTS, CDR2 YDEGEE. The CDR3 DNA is TGTGCCAGCAGCTTGGTTTTGGCTAGCGGGACCTCCTACAATGAGCAGTTCTTC. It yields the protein CASSLVLASGTSYNEQFF.

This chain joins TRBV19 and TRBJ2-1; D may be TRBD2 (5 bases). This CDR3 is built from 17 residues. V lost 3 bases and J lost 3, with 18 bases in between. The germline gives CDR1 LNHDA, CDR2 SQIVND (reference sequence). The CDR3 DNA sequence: TGTGCCAGTAGTATCGTCCTGAGTAGGACTTACTACAATGAGCAGTTCTTC. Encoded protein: CASSIVLSRTYYNEQFF.

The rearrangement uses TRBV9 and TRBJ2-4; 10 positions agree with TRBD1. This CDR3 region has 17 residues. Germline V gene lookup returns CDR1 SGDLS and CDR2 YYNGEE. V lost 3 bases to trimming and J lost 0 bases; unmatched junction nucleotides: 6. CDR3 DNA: TGTGCCAGCAGCGCGGGACAGGGGATACTAGCCAAAAACATTCAGTACTTC. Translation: CASSAGQGILAKNIQYF.